This TCR beta chain is from a study of OX40 agonist ivuxolimab in advanced cancers. Overall study findings and caveats: Clonal expansion was seen in CD4+ and CD8+ blood T cells by week 6 at 0.1 to 3.0 mg/kg. Expanded clones tended on average to be more numerous among CD8+ T cells than CD4+.

On this clone: Antigen specificity is unknown.

Germline V CDR1 and CDR2: SQVTM, ANQGSEA. V shed 4 bases, J shed 1 base, and the junction held 7 bases outside the gene matches. The CDR3 is 15 amino acids. Assay used: immunoSEQ multiplex PCR; TCRdb lists only in-frame clones, some missing. The sample gives some 140,000 clones, more than 85% of which show up once; approximately 1% is in the top ten. This sequence joins TRBV29-1 and TRBJ1-1; 9 nucleotides agree with TRBD1. The TCR originated in an adult with an advanced solid tumor such as melanoma, head and neck, liver or kidney cancer. This specimen was CD4+ or CD8+ T cells sorted from blood, taken in a trial of the OX40 agonist ivuxolimab. The CDR3 loop reads CSVARSDRGNTEAFF. The CDR3 DNA follows: TGCAGCGTTGCCCGGTCGGACAGGGGGAACACTGAAGCTTTCTTT.